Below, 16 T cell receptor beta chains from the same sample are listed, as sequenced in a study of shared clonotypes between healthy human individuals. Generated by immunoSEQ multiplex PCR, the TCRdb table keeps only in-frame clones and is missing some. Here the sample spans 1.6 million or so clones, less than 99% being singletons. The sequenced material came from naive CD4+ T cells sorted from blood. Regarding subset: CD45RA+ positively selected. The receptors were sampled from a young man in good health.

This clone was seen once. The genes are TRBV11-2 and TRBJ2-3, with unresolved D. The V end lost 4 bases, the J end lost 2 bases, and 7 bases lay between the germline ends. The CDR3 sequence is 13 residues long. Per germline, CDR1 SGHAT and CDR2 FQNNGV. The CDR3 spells CASSYKHTDTQYF. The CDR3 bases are TGTGCCAGCAGCTATAAACACACAGATACGCAGTATTTT.

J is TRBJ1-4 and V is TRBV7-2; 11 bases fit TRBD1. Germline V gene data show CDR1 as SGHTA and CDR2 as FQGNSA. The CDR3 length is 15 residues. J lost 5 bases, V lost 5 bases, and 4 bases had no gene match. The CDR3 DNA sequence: TGTGCCAGCAGCGAGCGGGACAGGGGGAATGAAAAACTGTTTTTT. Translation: CASSERDRGNEKLFF.

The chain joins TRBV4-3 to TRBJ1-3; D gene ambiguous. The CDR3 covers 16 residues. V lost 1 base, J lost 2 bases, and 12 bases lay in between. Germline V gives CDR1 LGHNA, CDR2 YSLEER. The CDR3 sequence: CASSQVAPGTGNTIYF. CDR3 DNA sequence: TGCGCCAGCAGCCAAGTGGCGCCAGGAACTGGAAACACCATATATTTT.

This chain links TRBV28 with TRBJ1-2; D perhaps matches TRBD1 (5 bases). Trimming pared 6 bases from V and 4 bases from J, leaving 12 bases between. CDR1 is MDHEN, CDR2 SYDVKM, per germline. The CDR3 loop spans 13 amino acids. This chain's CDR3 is CASSSGPRYGYTF. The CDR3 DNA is TGTGCCAGCAGCTCGGGACCCCGCTATGGCTACACCTTC.

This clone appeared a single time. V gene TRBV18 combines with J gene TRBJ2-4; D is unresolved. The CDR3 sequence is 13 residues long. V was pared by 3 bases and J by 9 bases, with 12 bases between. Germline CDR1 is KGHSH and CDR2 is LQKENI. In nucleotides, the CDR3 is TGTGCCAGCTCACCGACCGGGCCCGGCATTCAGTACTTC. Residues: CASSPTGPGIQYF.

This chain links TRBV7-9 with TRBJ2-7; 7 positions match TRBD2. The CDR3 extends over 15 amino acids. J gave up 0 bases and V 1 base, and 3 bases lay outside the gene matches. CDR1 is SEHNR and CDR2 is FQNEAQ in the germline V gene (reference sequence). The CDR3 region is CASSLDRGSSYEQYF. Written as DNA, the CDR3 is TGTGCCAGCAGCTTAGATCGCGGGAGCTCCTACGAGCAGTACTTC.

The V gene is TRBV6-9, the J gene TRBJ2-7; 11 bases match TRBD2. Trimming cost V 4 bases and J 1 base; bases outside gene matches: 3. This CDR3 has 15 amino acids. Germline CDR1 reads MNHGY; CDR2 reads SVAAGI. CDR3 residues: CASSLRTSGSYEQYF. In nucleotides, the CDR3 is TGTGCCAGCAGTTTAAGGACTAGCGGGTCCTACGAGCAGTACTTC.

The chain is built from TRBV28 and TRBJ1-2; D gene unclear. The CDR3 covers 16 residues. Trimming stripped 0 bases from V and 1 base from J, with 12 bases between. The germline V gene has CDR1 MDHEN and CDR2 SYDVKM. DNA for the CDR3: TGTGCCAGCAGTTTATGGGGGATAGAGGATAACTATGGCTACACCTTC. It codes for CASSLWGIEDNYGYTF.

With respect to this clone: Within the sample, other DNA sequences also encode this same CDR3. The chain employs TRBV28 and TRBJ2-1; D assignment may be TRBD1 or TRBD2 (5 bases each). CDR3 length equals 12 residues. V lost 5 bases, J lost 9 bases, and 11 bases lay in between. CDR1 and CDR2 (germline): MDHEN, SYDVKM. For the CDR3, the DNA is TGTGCCAGCAGTCTTTCGAGGGGTGAGCAGTTCTTC. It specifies CASSLSRGEQFF.

CDR3 in amino acids: CASSLRGKQYF. The CDR3, as DNA: TGCGCCAGCAGCTTGCGAGGGAAGCAGTACTTC. J is TRBJ2-7 and V is TRBV5-1; TRBD2 is a possible D gene (5 bases). Trimming removed 1 base at V and 8 bases at J, with 7 bases between. The germline V gene has CDR1 SGHRS and CDR2 YFSETQ. The CDR3 is made up of 11 amino acids.

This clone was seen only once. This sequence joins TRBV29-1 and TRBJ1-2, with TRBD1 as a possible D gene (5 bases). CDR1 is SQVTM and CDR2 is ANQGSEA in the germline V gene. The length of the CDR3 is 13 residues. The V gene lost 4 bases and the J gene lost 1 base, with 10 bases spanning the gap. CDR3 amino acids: CSVAAGFNYGYTF. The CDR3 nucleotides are TGCAGCGTTGCAGCAGGGTTTAACTATGGCTACACCTTC.

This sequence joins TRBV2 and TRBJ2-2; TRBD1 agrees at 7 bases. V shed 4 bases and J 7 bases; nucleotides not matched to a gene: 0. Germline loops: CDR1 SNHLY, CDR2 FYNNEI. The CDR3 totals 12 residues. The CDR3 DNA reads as TGTGCCAGCAGTGCAGGGGGCGGGGAGCTGTTTTTT. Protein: CASSAGGGELFF.

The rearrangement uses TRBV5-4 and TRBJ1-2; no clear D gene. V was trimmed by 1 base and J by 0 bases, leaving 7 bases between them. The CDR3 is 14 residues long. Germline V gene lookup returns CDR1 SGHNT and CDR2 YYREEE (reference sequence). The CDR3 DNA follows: TGTGCCAGCAGCTTGTTGGTAACTAACTATGGCTACACCTTC. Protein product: CASSLLVTNYGYTF.

This chain's CDR3 is CASSPPGGSKNTGELFF. For the CDR3, the DNA is TGTGCCAGCTCACCACCGGGGGGATCCAAGAACACCGGGGAGCTGTTTTTT. The rearrangement joins TRBV18 to TRBJ2-2; D is perhaps TRBD2 (6 bases). Germline V gives CDR1 KGHSH, CDR2 LQKENI. Trimming pared 0 bases from V and 1 base from J, leaving 12 bases between. This CDR3 region has 17 residues.

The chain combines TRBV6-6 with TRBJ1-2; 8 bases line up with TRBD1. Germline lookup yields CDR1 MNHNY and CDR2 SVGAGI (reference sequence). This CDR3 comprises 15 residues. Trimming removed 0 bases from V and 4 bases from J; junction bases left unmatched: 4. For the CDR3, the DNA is TGTGCCAGCAGTTACTCGGACAGGGTTTCCTATGGCTACACCTTC. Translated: CASSYSDRVSYGYTF.

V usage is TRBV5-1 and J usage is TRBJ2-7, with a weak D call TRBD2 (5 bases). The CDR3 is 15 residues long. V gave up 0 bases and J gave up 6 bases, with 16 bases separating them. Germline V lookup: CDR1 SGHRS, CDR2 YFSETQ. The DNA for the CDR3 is TGCGCCAGCAGCTTGGGCATGGAGAGGGAAGGCGAGCAGTACTTC. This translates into CASSLGMEREGEQYF.